Below, one T cell receptor beta chain is given with its context. As yet, its antigen is unknown. From the PCR reads, TCRdb re-called clones with MiXCR. The data hold some 14,000 clones, with around 25% observed a single time. This specimen belongs to a study of metastatic and nonmetastatic thyroid tumors. Study background: Thyroid patients, malignant and benign, had repertoires compared across blood and tumor or nodule tissue. Notes on the study in general: Relative to benign nodules, malignant thyroid tumors were reportedly characterized by significantly elevated TCR beta diversity in blood and tumor.

Between the trimmed V and J ends, which lost 4 bases and 7 bases, there was a span of 14 bases. Germline CDR1 and CDR2: SGDLS and YYNGEE. This CDR3 is 13 amino acids long. No patient had received any treatment before thyroid surgery. The receptor was isolated from a female donor with papillary thyroid cancer or a benign thyroid nodule (not recorded which). Some clones in this sample may be carry-over from other donors' samples. The chain is built from TRBV9 and TRBJ1-2, with a possible D match to TRBD1 (5 bases). The sequencing sample was made of tumor tissue. For the CDR3, the DNA is TGTGCCAGCAGCTCTACAGGTGGCTCTGGCTACACCTTC. This gives the protein CASSSTGGSGYTF.